What follows is one T cell receptor beta chain and its context. Its antigen is not identified. This entry belongs to a study of T cells expressing NK-cell markers. Study as a whole: Investigators obtained TCR beta repertoires from sorted CD3+CD56+NKG2C+, CD3+CD56+NKG2C- and CD3+CD56-NKG2C+ T cells.

The CDR3 runs 16 residues. Per germline, CDR1 LGHDT and CDR2 YNNKEL (reference sequence). Study-wide results and limits: Roughly six donors carried dominant NKG2C+ clonotypes that made up about 1.0-7.0% of their CD8+ T cells.

TCRdb re-called the 5' RACE reads and catalogs CDR3 proteins one per entry, DNA excluded. This table lists some 150,000 distinct CDR3 sequences. The clonotype was recovered from a woman between 50 and 59 years old in good health. The source material was blood T cells: a sorted CD56 or NKG2C T cell subset, CD4+ or CD8+ T cells, or bulk PBMC T cells (not recorded which). The genes are TRBV3-1 and TRBJ2-2. The CDR3 region is CASSHFFADGTGELFF.